The TCR beta chain described here comes from a study of cytomegalovirus exposure and HLA in healthy donors listed by TCRdb under 2017. Background on the whole study: An earlier analysis of 587 of the donors reported more than 250 Gb of sequence data and some 120 million unique TCR beta sequences from 190 million or so T cells. Approximately 300 gigabases of sequencing data and tens of millions of unique TCR sequences were included in an early release covering about 700 HLA-typed donors. Of the 300 to 500 genotyped donors, less than 85% were placed in the genetic ancestry cluster associated with self-reported Caucasian donors. The study was designed to test whether signatures of past pathogen exposure could be identified by cataloging public T cell receptors. The T cell repertoires of 670 or so subjects were profiled by immunosequencing and related to cytomegalovirus serostatus. A separate validation cohort of more than 100 different subjects was used in addition to the roughly 700-subject first cohort. To predict cytomegalovirus infection status, the study brought together high-throughput TCR immunosequencing, statistical association of individual TCRs with disease status, and machine learning. In a later analysis, previously published TCR beta repertoires from hundreds of donors were re-analyzed and high-resolution HLA genotyping was added so that TCR occurrence patterns could be studied. In the later analysis, no new phenotypic data were used to find candidate immune exposures; instead, reliance was placed on TCR beta sequences and their occurrence across donors. An earlier analysis of 500 to 650 of the donors applied high-throughput TCR beta sequencing to assess whether each TCR beta V gene segment acted as functional or pseudogenic. Donor age, sex, ethnicity and CMV serostatus were collected together with the repertoire data. A later genetic analysis took genome-wide SNP genotypes for about 55% of the roughly 700 donors and used that subset as a discovery cohort. All discovery cohort repertoires had been generated on a single sequencing platform. HLA typing included class I and class II loci at four-digit resolution. Typing coverage varied by locus: about 620-640 donors for A, B, C, DRB1 and DQB1; more than 500 for DQA1; around 570 for DPA1; 450 to 480 for DPB1. Several DR-DQ haplotypes were handled as single units for association and clustering because linkage in the cohort was strong. Among some 400 genotyped donors of the cohort, an average of roughly 230,000 unique TCR beta nucleotide sequences was sequenced per donor, of which roughly 18% were non-productive. General findings and caveats noted by the study authors: The sequencing pipeline was judged likely to have produced a cluster of highly shared sequence variants as a technical artifact. Roughly 17 rarely observed V segments, including chromosome 9 orphons, were excluded from the earlier analysis of some 590 of the donors because counts were too low. In an earlier analysis of over 550 of the donors, most TCR beta V segments were observed in productive rearrangements about 87% or about 30% of the time, broadly matching IMGT annotations. V-gene and J-gene trimming of TCR beta chains was associated with a missense DCLRE1C variant in a later genetic analysis, and the association was replicated in an independent cohort. Cytomegalovirus status was reported to be diagnosed by the classifier with high specificity and sensitivity in both the original and validation cohorts. According to a later genetic analysis, donors in an Asian-associated ancestry cluster had fewer N-insertions in productive TCRs than the approximately 650-donor mean. The authors suggested that the approach could potentially be extended to other disease states and immunological phenotypes. In vitro tests confirmed that a few of the cytomegalovirus-associated TCR beta chains recognize cytomegalovirus antigens. A total of roughly 160 TCR beta chains were listed by the study as associated with cytomegalovirus. Because HLA typing was unavailable for some donors at each locus, only the typed subset was used in association tests. In a later analysis, the rate of TCR association differed among HLA loci, with DRB1 alleles having the most associated TCRs and HLA-C alleles having the fewest. A further reported finding was that TCR beta sequences accurately predicted the HLA-A and HLA-B alleles for most subjects in the first cohort. Specific HLA alleles were associated with 16,951 TCR beta sequences at a false discovery rate of 0.05 in a later analysis. Strong co-occurrence of HLA alleles, especially DR and DQ, made assigning TCR associations to individual alleles difficult. CMV serostatus was the only immune exposure information available for the cohort. Presence/absence analyses assumed roughly uniform sequencing depth across donors, an assumption that may not hold. In this cohort, only TCR beta chains were sequenced, and detectable features were limited by the absence of alpha or paired-chain data. According to a later analysis, most CMV-associated TCR beta chains appeared to be HLA-restricted, and the HLA associations seemed to be driven largely by CMV exposure. Several of the top co-occurrence clusters appeared to be linked to parvovirus B19, influenza, CMV and Epstein-Barr virus, according to a later analysis. A later analysis found that HLA-associated TCR beta chains were more clonally expanded and had lower generation probabilities than equally common non-associated chains. Because the 87-base-pair reads could not distinguish some IMGT-functional V segments, including TRBV6-2 and TRBV6-3, those segments were excluded. Correlated functional status among segregating V segments might reflect linkage disequilibrium, but an unknown experimental factor could not be ruled out. Across donors, most TCR sequences were observed very rarely, whereas some public TCRs were present in many individuals.

Details on this clone: There is no known antigen for this receptor. No quality values exist for individual bases; no much larger clone is one base distant.

The cohort comprised fewer than 750 healthy bone marrow donors. All cohort members were sampled while nominally healthy, although unrecorded immune exposures were likely present. The donor tested CMV seronegative, placing the donor among the 350 to 400 seronegative members of the cohort. A peripheral blood sample was collected from each donor, and TCR beta sequencing was performed on peripheral blood mononuclear cells. The Qiagen DNeasy Blood Extraction Kit was used to extract genomic DNA from the blood cell samples. CDR1 LNHDA and CDR2 SQIVND were looked up in the germline V gene (reference sequence). The CDR3 numbers 14 residues from cysteine through phenylalanine. The kept DNA is CDR3 alone, 42 bases in frame from the first base. V lost 3 bases and J lost 5 bases; the stretch between them is 13 bases long. The library was generated by the immunoSEQ multiplex PCR assay. The multiplex PCR relied on a mix of 60 forward primers for TCR Vbeta segments and 13 reverse primers for TCR Jbeta segments. A multiplex PCR assay on genomic DNA amplified the CDR3 region of rearranged TCR beta genes. Amplified TCR beta libraries were sequenced as 87-base-pair reads on the Illumina HiSeq System. In the paper's pipeline: Across the 666 repertoires, a later analysis counted tens of millions of unique TCR beta chains, approximately 12 million of which were shared by at least two donors. To remove PCR and sequencing errors, raw reads were error-corrected and collapsed into unique sequences using a nearest-neighbor algorithm that merged closely related sequences. V, D and J gene segments were assigned by aligning CDR3 sequences to IMGT reference sequences. Each retained sequence needed at least a six-nucleotide match to both a V gene segment and a J gene segment. Rearrangements were called productive when the CDR3 lacked stop codons and stayed in frame with V and J; all others were non-productive. CDR3 was defined by IMGT convention, running from the second conserved V-encoded cysteine to the conserved J-encoded phenylalanine. In an earlier analysis of 500 to 650 of the donors, sequences lacking an unambiguous match to a single V gene segment were excluded. An earlier analysis of over 450 of the donors classified V segments as functional when productive rearrangements were above 56.7% and as segregating when the standard deviation between donors was above 5%. A statistical classification framework was developed to diagnose cytomegalovirus status using the catalog of TCR beta chain sequences. A later analysis assigned V and J genes by comparing TCR nucleotide sequences with IMGT/GENE-DB human TR gene sequences. A later analysis assigned CDR3 sequences and most-parsimonious VDJ recombination scenarios with the TCRdist pipeline. In a later analysis, each TCR beta chain was defined by its CDR3 amino acid sequence together with its V-gene family, and reads lacking a unique V-gene family were excluded. As a way to deal with suspected cross-contamination and a sequencing artifact, a later analysis dropped roughly 620 nucleotide sequences that were highly shared and had low generation probability. A later analysis calculated a clonal expansion index for each public chain from normalized within-repertoire ranks of inferred template counts. In a later analysis, generation probabilities were computed using a VDJ recombination model fitted to out-of-frame rearrangements, and the results were checked against IGoR. In a later analysis, hypergeometric tests were used to score TCR-TCR, TCR-HLA and TCR-CMV co-occurrence, with a repertoire-size bias correction applied to TCR pairs. False discovery rates were estimated in a later analysis by permuting HLA or CMV assignments 20 times. In a later analysis, co-occurring TCRs were grouped with DBSCAN, and TCRdist sequence similarity was added when clustering was performed within HLA-allele-positive subsets. Repertoires with fewer than 30,000 or more than 120,000 public chains were left out of co-occurrence clustering, as were five repertoires with anomalous nucleotide sharing. TCRdb took this table from immuneACCESS and kept in-frame rearrangements with V and J called. Such tables lack part of the clones; where checked against another copy, unresolved V genes explain under half of the gap, and the rest is unexplained. V and J calls and clone size are as listed in that table; D and trimming were resolved from the DNA. The sample has some 180,000 clones on record, 80% of them singletons. Clones ranked in the top ten supply approximately 2% of the sample.

The sequenced sample consisted of PBMCs. The sequence was collected from a woman aged 30 to 39 in good health and CMV-seronegative. The chain links TRBV19 with TRBJ1-2; no D gene can be assigned with confidence. The CDR3 region: CASSILTRDYGYTF. The bases read TGTGCCAGTAGTATCCTAACCCGAGATTATGGCTACACCTTC.